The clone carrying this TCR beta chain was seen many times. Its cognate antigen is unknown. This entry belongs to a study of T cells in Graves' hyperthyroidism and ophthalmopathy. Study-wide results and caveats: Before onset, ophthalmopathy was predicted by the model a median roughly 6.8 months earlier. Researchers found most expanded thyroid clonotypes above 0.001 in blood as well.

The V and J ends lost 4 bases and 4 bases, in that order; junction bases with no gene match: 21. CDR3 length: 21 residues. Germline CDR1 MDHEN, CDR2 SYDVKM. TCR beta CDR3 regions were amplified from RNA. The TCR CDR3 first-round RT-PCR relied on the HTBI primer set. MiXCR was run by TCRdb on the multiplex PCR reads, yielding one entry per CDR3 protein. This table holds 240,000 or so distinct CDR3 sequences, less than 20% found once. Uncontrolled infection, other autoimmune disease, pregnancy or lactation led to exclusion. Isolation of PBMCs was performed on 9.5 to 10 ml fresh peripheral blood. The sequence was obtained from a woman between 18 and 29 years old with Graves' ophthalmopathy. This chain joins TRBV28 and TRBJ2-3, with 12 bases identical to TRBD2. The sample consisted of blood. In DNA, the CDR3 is TGTGCCAGCAGTTCACCGGGGGGACTAGCGGGTGTTGCTGTCATCGCAGATACGCAGTATTTT. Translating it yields CASSSPGGLAGVAVIADTQYF.